This T cell receptor beta chain was sequenced for a study of cytomegalovirus exposure and HLA in healthy donors. Findings and caveats of the study: What TCR beta sequences reportedly achieved was accurate prediction of HLA-A and HLA-B alleles in most subjects. Later analysis showed most CMV-associated TCR beta chains appearing HLA-restricted.

The PCR ran on 60 Vbeta and 13 Jbeta primers. TCRdb keeps only in-frame clones here, not all; method: immunoSEQ multiplex PCR. The profile shows around 150,000 clones, roughly three quarters of them singletons. The CDR3 has 15 residues. V was clipped by 0 bases and J by 7 bases, with 12 bases between them. CDR1 is LGHNA and CDR2 is YSLEER in the germline V gene. This clone was found a few times. Its cognate antigen is unknown. The specimen sequenced was PBMCs. The TCR sequence derives from a woman between 40 and 50 years old in good health and CMV-seronegative. V gene TRBV4-3 combines with J gene TRBJ2-2; no firm D call. The CDR3 DNA is TGCGCCAGCAGCCAAGAATACCGCGTTAGCGGGGAGCTGTTTTTT. This codes for CASSQEYRVSGELFF.